This is a list of T cell receptor beta chains from one sample in a study of STAT5B mutations in CD4+ large granular lymphocyte leukemia. Using immunoSEQ multiplex PCR, the repertoire was profiled, and TCRdb retains in-frame clones only, with some absent. The data hold more than 25,000 clones, with 65% to 85% observed a single time. The specimen was CD4+ T cells from blood buffy coats. These receptors came from a human donor in good health. The CDR3 runs from the conserved cysteine through the conserved F or W. Each record gives: D gene, clone size, J gene, V gene, CDR3 protein, CDR3 DNA. The D gene is left open where the match is weak. Rows give clone size only sometimes, using once, few, many, or a class for an expanded clone.

d_call: .
clone_size: .
j_call: TRBJ1-6
v_call: TRBV28
cdr3_aa: CASRRQIPNSPLHF
cdr3_nt: TGTGCCAGCAGGAGACAGATCCCCAATTCACCCCTCCACTTT

d_call: .
clone_size: .
j_call: TRBJ1-1
v_call: TRBV2
cdr3_aa: CASRGGRRLSTEAFF
cdr3_nt: TGTGCCAGCAGGGGGGGGCGGAGATTGAGCACTGAAGCTTTCTTT

d_call: TRBD1
clone_size: .
j_call: TRBJ2-2
v_call: TRBV28
cdr3_aa: CASSFRGRYTGELFF
cdr3_nt: TGTGCCAGCAGTTTCAGGGGGCGGTACACCGGGGAGCTGTTTTTT

d_call: .
clone_size: .
j_call: TRBJ2-2
v_call: TRBV9
cdr3_aa: CASSPPGAGGTGELFF
cdr3_nt: TGTGCCAGCAGCCCTCCGGGGGCCGGGGGCACCGGGGAGCTGTTTTTT

d_call: TRBD1
clone_size: .
j_call: TRBJ1-5
v_call: TRBV7-9
cdr3_aa: CASSLTGDIDQPQHF
cdr3_nt: TGTGCCAGCAGCCTCACAGGGGACATTGATCAGCCCCAGCATTTT

d_call: .
clone_size: .
j_call: TRBJ1-6
v_call: TRBV9
cdr3_aa: CASSLGPNSPLHF
cdr3_nt: TGTGCCAGCAGCCTAGGACCCAATTCACCCCTCCACTTT

d_call: TRBD1
clone_size: .
j_call: TRBJ2-2
v_call: TRBV5-1
cdr3_aa: CASSPDRGSSGELFF
cdr3_nt: TGCGCCAGCAGCCCCGACAGGGGGTCGTCCGGGGAGCTGTTTTTT

d_call: .
clone_size: .
j_call: TRBJ1-5
v_call: TRBV5-1
cdr3_aa: CASSLDGYSNQPQHF
cdr3_nt: TGCGCCAGCAGCTTGGACGGCTATAGCAATCAGCCCCAGCATTTT

d_call: .
clone_size: .
j_call: TRBJ1-4
v_call: TRBV6-5
cdr3_aa: CASRAVGDGHEKLFF
cdr3_nt: TGTGCCAGCAGAGCCGTGGGGGACGGGCATGAAAAACTGTTTTTT

d_call: .
clone_size: .
j_call: TRBJ2-6
v_call: TRBV28
cdr3_aa: CASRVISVDRSGANVLTF
cdr3_nt: TGTGCCAGCAGAGTGATTTCCGTAGATCGCTCTGGGGCCAACGTCCTGACTTTC

d_call: .
clone_size: .
j_call: TRBJ1-2
v_call: TRBV28
cdr3_aa: CASRGTSYGYTF
cdr3_nt: TGTGCCAGCAGGGGGACATCGTATGGCTACACCTTC

d_call: .
clone_size: .
j_call: TRBJ1-6
v_call: TRBV6-1
cdr3_aa: CASSEQNSPLHF
cdr3_nt: TGTGCCAGCAGTGAACAGAATTCACCCCTCCACTTT

d_call: TRBD2
clone_size: .
j_call: TRBJ2-1
v_call: TRBV30
cdr3_aa: CARAGTNGNEQFF
cdr3_nt: TGTGCCCGTGCCGGGACTAACGGCAATGAGCAGTTCTTC

d_call: TRBD2
clone_size: .
j_call: TRBJ2-1
v_call: TRBV28
cdr3_aa: CASSGTTSGGHDEQFF
cdr3_nt: TGTGCCAGCAGCGGAACAACTAGCGGGGGACACGATGAGCAGTTCTTC

d_call: .
clone_size: .
j_call: TRBJ2-1
v_call: TRBV5-1
cdr3_aa: CASGVGGTYNEQFF
cdr3_nt: TGCGCCAGCGGGGTAGGTGGAACCTACAATGAGCAGTTCTTC

d_call: .
clone_size: .
j_call: TRBJ1-4
v_call: TRBV14
cdr3_aa: CASSQGGGKKLFF
cdr3_nt: TGTGCCAGCAGCCAAGGGGGCGGCAAAAAACTGTTTTTT

d_call: .
clone_size: once
j_call: TRBJ2-2
v_call: TRBV5-6
cdr3_aa: CASSLLGGGANTGELFF
cdr3_nt: TGTGCCAGCAGCTTGTTGGGCGGGGGCGCGAACACCGGGGAGCTGTTTTTT

d_call: .
clone_size: once
j_call: TRBJ2-1
v_call: TRBV5-1
cdr3_aa: CASSFFRDDEQFF
cdr3_nt: TGCGCCAGCAGCTTCTTCCGGGATGATGAGCAGTTCTTC

d_call: .
clone_size: .
j_call: TRBJ1-3
v_call: TRBV10-3
cdr3_aa: CAISDEWGLLGNTIYF
cdr3_nt: TGTGCCATCAGTGATGAGTGGGGGCTACTTGGAAACACCATATATTTT

d_call: .
clone_size: .
j_call: TRBJ2-6
v_call: TRBV29-1
cdr3_aa: CSVMSAGANVLTF
cdr3_nt: TGCAGCGTAATGTCGGCTGGGGCCAACGTCCTGACTTTC